The clone carrying this T cell receptor beta chain was recorded many times. Antigen: not known. This CDR3 is built from 15 residues. V shed 5 bases and J 5 bases; nucleotides not matched to a gene: 7. The germline CDR1 and CDR2 sequences are MNHNS and SASEGT. Using immunoSEQ multiplex PCR, the repertoire was profiled, and TCRdb retains in-frame clones only, with some absent. Of over 35,000 clones listed, just under 75% are singletons. This sample was included in a study of OX40 agonist ivuxolimab in advanced cancers. Study overall: Enrolled patients in dose escalation had cancers that were hepatocellular carcinoma, melanoma, renal cell or head and neck cancer. Treatment received earlier with anti-PD-1, anti-PD-L1 or anti-CTLA-4 agents was allowed, and 40% had some. Notes on the study in general: Antigens targeted by the expanded peripheral T cells were not determined. At 0.1 to 3.0 mg/kg, clonal expansion of CD4+ and CD8+ blood T cells had occurred by week 6.

The material sequenced was CD4+ or CD8+ T cells sorted from blood, taken in a trial of the OX40 agonist ivuxolimab. This sequence joins TRBV6-1 and TRBJ1-5; 9 nucleotides line up with TRBD1. The sequence was obtained from an adult with an advanced solid tumor such as melanoma, head and neck, liver or kidney cancer. The CDR3 DNA reads as TGTGCCAGCAGTCCCGACAGGGGGATGCATCAGCCCCAGCATTTT. This encodes CASSPDRGMHQPQHF.